This T cell receptor beta chain was identified during a study of T cells in Graves' hyperthyroidism and ophthalmopathy. Extraction of PBMCs used about 9.2 ml of fresh peripheral blood. Study-wide results and limits: The model foresaw ophthalmopathy a median roughly 6.3 months prior to onset.

The investigators amplified TCR beta CDR3 regions from RNA transcripts. First-round RT-PCR of the TCR CDR3 relied on the HTBI primer set. In TCRdb, the multiplex PCR reads were re-called with MiXCR into one record per CDR3 protein. The table records approximately 570,000 distinct CDR3 sequences, 15% to 20% of them present only once. Trimming pared 0 bases from V and 8 bases from J, leaving 8 bases between. Germline CDR1 and CDR2: LGHDT and YNNKEL (reference sequence). The CDR3 is 13 residues long. This clonotype was seen ten or more times. Its cognate antigen is unknown. The sample comprised blood. This TCR was recovered from a man in his forties with Graves' ophthalmopathy. J is TRBJ2-4 and V is TRBV3-1; the D gene could be TRBD1 or TRBD2 (5 bases each). The CDR3 region has the DNA TGTGCCAGCAGCCAAGATGGGGACGACATTCAGTACTTC. Translation: CASSQDGDDIQYF.